This T cell receptor beta chain was recovered during a study of CXCR3-negative and CXCR3-positive naive CD8 T cells. Study findings and constraints: Comparison of naive cells showed more hydrophobic TRB CDR3s in CXCR3-positive than in CXCR3-negative naive cells. Memory CD8+ cells showed much lower diversity, while both naive subsets were comparably high.

UMI-labeled 5' RACE yielded the TRB cDNA libraries. TCRdb re-called the 5' RACE reads and catalogs CDR3 proteins one per entry, DNA excluded. In all, the sample yields roughly 93,000 distinct CDR3 sequences. As concerns this clonotype: Its target is unknown.

Germline loops: CDR1 MNHEY, CDR2 SMNVEV (reference sequence). The CDR3 is 15 amino acids. Sequencing was done on a sample of naive CXCR3+ CD8+ T cells from blood. Described subset: CD45RO-CCR7+CD27+CD95- naive CD8+ T cells expressing CXCR3 (TNR3+). V is TRBV27 and J is TRBJ2-2. The sequence was obtained from a human donor in good health. Some clones in this sample may be carry-over from other donors' samples. The CDR3 sequence is CASSLSGANTGELFF.